The TCR beta chain described here comes from a study of cytomegalovirus exposure and HLA in healthy donors (dated by TCRdb to between 2016 and 2019). Regarding the complete study: According to an earlier analysis of a few hundred of the donors, 150 million to 200 million T cells yielded roughly 100 million unique TCR beta sequences and about 300 Gb of sequence data. The study aimed to test whether cataloging public T cell receptors could reveal signatures of past pathogen exposure. A later analysis re-examined previously published TCR beta repertoires from over 500 donors and added high-resolution HLA genotyping to investigate patterns of TCR occurrence. Of the 398 genotyped donors, over 70% fell in the genetic ancestry cluster associated with self-reported Caucasian donors. All discovery cohort repertoires had been generated using a single sequencing platform. Alongside the repertoire data, information on donor age, sex, ethnicity and CMV serostatus was compiled. Both class I and class II loci were covered by HLA typing, at four-digit resolution. Among 350 to 400 genotyped donors of the cohort, an average of around 240,000 unique TCR beta nucleotide sequences were sequenced per donor, around a sixth of them non-productive. Rather than drawing on any new phenotypic data, the later analysis identified candidate immune exposures from TCR beta sequences and the way those sequences occurred across donors. In an earlier analysis of roughly 540 of the donors, high-throughput TCR beta sequencing was used to judge whether each TCR beta V gene segment behaved as functional or pseudogenic. Four to six DR-DQ haplotypes were handled as single units for association and clustering, since linkage in the cohort was strong. Typing coverage varied by locus: about 620-640 donors for A, B, C, DRB1 and DQB1; approximately 500 for DQA1; nearly 610 for DPA1; 450 to 480 for DPB1. In a later genetic analysis, genome-wide SNP genotypes for 398 of the 666 donors were used, and that subset was treated as a discovery cohort. An early release covering roughly 640 HLA-typed donors comprised about 310 gigabases of sequencing data and 65 million to 100 million unique TCR sequences. Besides the first cohort of 500 to 700 subjects, a separate validation cohort made up of around 120 different subjects was used. The T cell repertoires of 550 to 850 subjects were profiled by immunosequencing and related to cytomegalovirus serostatus. The study combined high-throughput TCR immunosequencing, statistical association of individual TCRs with disease status, and machine learning to predict cytomegalovirus infection status. What the authors observed across the whole study: Most CMV-associated TCR beta chains appeared to be HLA-restricted in a later analysis, and the HLA associations seemed to be driven largely by CMV exposure. Because the 87-base-pair reads could not distinguish some IMGT-functional V segments, including TRBV6-2 and TRBV6-3, those segments were excluded. Fewer than 20 rarely observed V segments, including chromosome 9 orphons, were excluded from the earlier analysis of about 600 of the donors because counts were too low. A further reported finding was that TCR beta sequences accurately predicted the HLA-A and HLA-B alleles for most subjects in the first cohort. A total of 164 TCR beta chains were listed by the study as associated with cytomegalovirus. Immune exposure information for the cohort was limited to CMV serostatus. This cohort had only TCR beta chains sequenced, and the lack of alpha or paired-chain data limited which features could be detected. In a later analysis, HLA-associated TCR beta chains were found to be more clonally expanded and to have lower generation probabilities than equally common non-associated chains. Specific HLA alleles were associated with 15,000 to 20,000 TCR beta sequences at a false discovery rate of 0.05 in a later analysis. According to the authors, the approach could potentially be generalized to other disease states and immunological phenotypes. When HLA alleles, especially DR and DQ, strongly co-occurred, attributing TCR associations to individual alleles was difficult. In vitro tests confirmed that a few of the cytomegalovirus-associated TCR beta chains recognize cytomegalovirus antigens. In both the original and validation cohorts, the classifier was reported to diagnose cytomegalovirus status with high specificity and sensitivity. In a later analysis, the rate of TCR association differed among HLA loci, with DRB1 alleles having the most associated TCRs and HLA-C alleles having the fewest. An association between a missense DCLRE1C variant and V-gene and J-gene trimming of TCR beta chains was found in a later genetic analysis and replicated in an independent cohort. A cluster of highly shared sequence variants was judged likely to be a technical artifact of the sequencing pipeline. In a later analysis, several top co-occurrence clusters were reported to appear linked to parvovirus B19, influenza, CMV and Epstein-Barr virus. A later genetic analysis reported fewer N-insertions in productive TCRs among donors in an Asian-associated ancestry cluster than the approximately 700-donor mean. Most TCR sequences were seen in very few donors, while some public TCRs were found in many individuals. Broadly in line with IMGT annotations, most TCR beta V segments showed up in productive rearrangements about 90% or about 30% of the time in an earlier analysis of under 700 of the donors. Because HLA typing was unavailable for some donors at each locus, only the typed subset was used in association tests. Roughly uniform sequencing depth across donors was assumed in presence/absence analyses, although this assumption may not hold. Correlated functional status among segregating V segments might reflect linkage disequilibrium, but an unknown experimental factor could not be ruled out.

The cohort consisted of 666 healthy bone marrow donors. At the time of sampling, all cohort members were nominally healthy, though unrecorded immune exposures were likely present. The donor was CMV seropositive and belonged to the group of about 290 seropositive cohort members. A peripheral blood sample was provided by each donor, and peripheral blood mononuclear cells were used for TCR beta sequencing. The Qiagen DNeasy Blood Extraction Kit was used to extract genomic DNA from the blood cell samples. The library was produced with the immunoSEQ multiplex PCR assay. For the multiplex PCR, a mixture combining 60 forward primers for TCR Vbeta segments and 13 reverse primers for TCR Jbeta segments was used. Amplification of the CDR3 region of rearranged TCR beta genes was performed with a multiplex PCR assay on genomic DNA. The Illumina HiSeq System was used to sequence the amplified TCR beta libraries as 87-base-pair reads. The source study handled its data this way. In a later analysis, some 80 million unique TCR beta chains were counted across the roughly 670 repertoires, and roughly 10 million of these chains were shared by at least two donors. Raw reads were error-corrected and collapsed into unique sequences by a nearest-neighbor algorithm in which closely related sequences were merged to remove PCR and sequencing errors. Alignment of CDR3 sequences to IMGT reference sequences was used to assign V, D and J gene segments. For a sequence to be retained, a match of at least six nucleotides was required to both a V gene segment and a J gene segment. Rearrangements were classified as productive when the CDR3 lacked stop codons and remained in frame with V and J, and all other rearrangements were classified as non-productive. Following IMGT convention, CDR3 was defined as the stretch from the second conserved V-encoded cysteine up to the conserved J-encoded phenylalanine. In an earlier analysis of just under 600 of the donors, sequences lacking an unambiguous match to a single V gene segment were excluded. An earlier analysis of 550 to 650 of the donors classified V segments as functional when productive rearrangements were above 56.7% and as segregating when the standard deviation between donors was above 5%. A statistical classification framework was built for diagnosing cytomegalovirus status from the catalog of TCR beta chain sequences. V and J gene assignment, in a later analysis, came from comparing TCR nucleotide sequences with IMGT/GENE-DB human TR gene sequences. A later analysis assigned CDR3 sequences and most-parsimonious VDJ recombination scenarios with the TCRdist pipeline. In a later analysis, each TCR beta chain was defined by its CDR3 amino acid sequence together with its V-gene family, and reads lacking a unique V-gene family were excluded. In a later analysis, a few hundred highly shared, low-generation-probability nucleotide sequences were removed to address suspected cross-contamination and a sequencing artifact. In a later analysis, a clonal expansion index was calculated for each public chain from normalized within-repertoire ranks of inferred template counts. Generation probabilities in a later analysis came from a VDJ recombination model fitted to out-of-frame rearrangements, and those results were checked against IGoR. A later analysis scored TCR-TCR, TCR-HLA and TCR-CMV co-occurrence with hypergeometric tests, applying a repertoire-size bias correction to TCR pairs. In a later analysis, false discovery rates were estimated by permuting HLA or CMV assignments 20 times. In a later analysis, co-occurring TCRs were grouped using DBSCAN, and TCRdist sequence similarity was added for clustering within HLA-allele-positive subsets. Co-occurrence clustering excluded repertoires with fewer than 30,000 or more than 120,000 public chains, plus five with anomalous nucleotide sharing. TCRdb took this table from immuneACCESS and kept in-frame rearrangements with V and J called. Such tables lack part of the clones; where checked against another copy, unresolved V genes explain under half of the gap, and the rest is unexplained. The DNA was the basis for D and trimming; V, J and clone size are from that table. For this sample there are some 130,000 clones; around four fifths appear just once. The leading ten clones occupy approximately 11% of the sample.

The germline V gene (reference sequence) yields MNHNY for CDR1 and SVGAGI for CDR2. V loses 2 bases at its end and J loses 4 bases; junction bases beyond the gene matches: 8. Including cysteine and phenylalanine, the CDR3 has 16 amino acids. Just CDR3 DNA is preserved here, 48 bases in frame from base 1. In regard to this clone: Its antigen remains undetermined. No base-level quality is on record; no much larger clone is a single base apart.

The chain is made from TRBV6-6 and TRBJ1-5, with 7 bases matching TRBD1. This TCR was sampled from a male donor in good health and CMV-seropositive. The sample consisted of PBMCs. The sequenced DNA is TGTGCCAGCAGTTACAACCGACAGGGTTGGAATCAGCCCCAGCATTTT. Translated, this is CASSYNRQGWNQPQHF.